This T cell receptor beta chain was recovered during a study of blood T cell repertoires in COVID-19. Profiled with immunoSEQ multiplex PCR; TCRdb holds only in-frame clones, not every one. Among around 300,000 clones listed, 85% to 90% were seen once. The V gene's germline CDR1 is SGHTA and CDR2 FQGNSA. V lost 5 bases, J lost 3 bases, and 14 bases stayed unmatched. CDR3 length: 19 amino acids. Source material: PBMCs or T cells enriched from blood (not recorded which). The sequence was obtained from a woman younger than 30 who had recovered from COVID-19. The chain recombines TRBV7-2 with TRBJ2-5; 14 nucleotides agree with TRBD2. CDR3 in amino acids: CASSPRRLAGGPLEETQYF. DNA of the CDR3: TGTGCCAGCAGCCCTCGACGACTAGCGGGGGGGCCATTAGAAGAGACCCAGTACTTC.